One and the same sample provided the 32 T cell receptor beta chains below, sequenced in a study of blood T cell repertoires in COVID-19. TCRdb's copy holds only in-frame clones and misses some; the assay was immunoSEQ multiplex PCR. The sample yields hundreds of thousands of clones, 70% to 90% seen once. Sequencing was performed on PBMCs or T cells enriched from blood (not recorded which). The receptors shown here come from a middle-aged man in a cohort exposed to, infected with or recovered from COVID-19 (not recorded which).

This chain links TRBV7-9 with TRBJ2-7; TRBD2 aligns across 8 bases. The CDR3 loop spans 17 amino acids. The J segment lost 2 bases and the V segment lost 5 bases, leaving 14 bases of the junction unmatched. Germline assignment: CDR1 SEHNR and CDR2 FQNEAQ (reference sequence). In DNA form, the CDR3 reads TGTGCCAGCAGCCGGACAGCCCCAACGGGAGGGCCCTACGAGCAGTACTTC. Amino acid sequence: CASSRTAPTGGPYEQYF.

The V and J genes are TRBV5-4 and TRBJ2-2, with a weak D call TRBD1 (6 bases). With 0 bases removed from V and 4 bases from J, the gap between germline ends came to 10 bases. The CDR3 loop spans 15 amino acids. The germline CDR1 and CDR2 sequences are SGHNT and YYREEE (reference sequence). As DNA, the CDR3 is TGTGCCAGCAGCTTGGCGGGACACTTCACCGGGGAGCTGTTTTTT. This translates into CASSLAGHFTGELFF.

The rearrangement links TRBV5-6 to TRBJ2-7, with 7 bases that match TRBD1. V was clipped by 3 bases and J by 3 bases; unmatched bases: 6. CDR3 length: 14 residues. Germline-derived CDR1 and CDR2 are SGHDT and YYEEEE. CDR3 loop: CASSSSGGSYEQYF. The DNA for the CDR3 is TGTGCCAGCAGCTCGTCAGGGGGAAGCTACGAGCAGTACTTC.

The chain joins TRBV2 to TRBJ2-1; no definite D call. Trimming stripped 2 bases from V and 8 bases from J, with 10 bases between. The CDR3 covers 13 residues. Germline loops: CDR1 SNHLY, CDR2 FYNNEI. In DNA, the CDR3 is TGTGCCAGCAGTGAATTGGAGCTAGATGAGCAGTTCTTC. Protein: CASSELELDEQFF.

V usage is TRBV3-1 (or the pseudogene TRBV3-2) and J usage is TRBJ2-5; TRBD2 is a possible D gene (5 bases). The CDR3 contains 12 residues. V lost 0 bases, J lost 7 bases, and 6 bases lay in between. Germline V gene lookup returns CDR1 LGHDT and CDR2 YNNKEL (reference sequence). The CDR3 sequence is CASSQDRGTQYF. In DNA, the CDR3 is TGTGCCAGCAGCCAAGATCGGGGGACCCAGTACTTC.

V is TRBV19 and J is TRBJ1-1; TRBD1 might be the D (6 bases). Germline lookup yields CDR1 LNHDA and CDR2 SQIVND (reference sequence). The V end was cut by 3 bases, the J end by 5 bases, with 13 bases between. CDR3 size: 14 residues. CDR3 region: CASSIQGGQTEAFF. CDR3 DNA: TGTGCCAGTAGTATCCAAGGGGGTCAAACTGAAGCTTTCTTT.

V gene TRBV29-1 combines with J gene TRBJ2-1, with 7 nucleotides matching TRBD1. Germline V gives CDR1 SQVTM, CDR2 ANQGSEA. Trimming removed 7 bases from V and 7 bases from J; junction bases left unmatched: 10. The CDR3 covers 13 residues. The CDR3: CSARSGGRNEQFF. The CDR3 coding sequence is TGCAGCGCCCGGTCAGGGGGTAGGAATGAGCAGTTCTTC.

V gene TRBV19 combines with J gene TRBJ2-5, with D possibly being TRBD1 (5 bases). This CDR3 is built from 13 residues. The V and J ends lost 5 bases and 5 bases respectively, with 12 bases between them. In germline, CDR1 is LNHDA, CDR2 SQIVND (reference sequence). The CDR3 spells CASSGRAGETQYF. CDR3 DNA sequence: TGTGCCAGTAGTGGCAGGGCCGGGGAGACCCAGTACTTC.

The rearrangement links TRBV6-2 or TRBV6-3 to TRBJ2-1; D not certain. The CDR3 contains 12 residues. V was shortened by 6 bases and J by 9 bases, with 12 bases between the two germline ends. The V gene's germline CDR1 is MNHEY and CDR2 SVGEGT. CDR3 sequence (DNA): TGTGCCAGCAGCCAAGACCAGGCTGAGCAGTTCTTC. It yields the protein CASSQDQAEQFF.

This chain connects TRBV7-9 to TRBJ1-4; 9 bases match TRBD1. CDR1 and CDR2 from the germline V gene are SEHNR and FQNEAQ (reference sequence). With V trimmed by 2 bases and J by 7 bases, 8 bases remained unmatched. This CDR3 spans 16 amino acids. Here the CDR3 DNA reads TGTGCCAGCAGCTTATCGGGGACAGGGCGAGCTGAAAAACTGTTTTTT. This gives the protein CASSLSGTGRAEKLFF.

V usage is TRBV5-5 and J usage is TRBJ2-1, with TRBD2 as a possible D gene (7 bases). CDR1 and CDR2 (germline): SGHKS, YYEKEE (reference sequence). The V end lost 4 bases, the J end lost 7 bases, and 15 bases lay between the germline ends. This CDR3 has 14 amino acids. This CDR3 reads CASSRGGTTNEQFF. The CDR3 nucleotides are TGTGCCAGCAGCCGGGGAGGGACAACAAATGAGCAGTTCTTC.

The V and J genes are TRBV6-5 and TRBJ1-2, with D possibly being TRBD1 (6 bases). V was clipped by 9 bases and J by 0 bases, with 14 bases between them. This CDR3 spans 14 amino acids. Germline V gene sequence: CDR1 MNHEY, CDR2 SVGAGI. Written as DNA, the CDR3 is TGTGCCAGTTCCCCCGACAGGACTAACTATGGCTACACCTTC. The encoded protein is CASSPDRTNYGYTF.

In this sample, this clone turned up once. The CDR3 here is CASSQGASEAFF. CDR3 in DNA: TGTGCCAGCTCACAGGGGGCGAGTGAAGCTTTCTTT. The chain joins TRBV18 to TRBJ1-1, with 7 nucleotides matching TRBD1. In germline, CDR1 is KGHSH, CDR2 LQKENI. This CDR3 region has 12 residues. V was pared by 4 bases and J by 7 bases, with 3 bases of the junction left unmatched.

The chain combines TRBV11-2 with TRBJ1-1; tentative D call: TRBD1 (6 bases). Trimming took 4 bases from V and 4 from J, leaving 13 bases between them. The CDR3 extends over 14 amino acids. Germline V gene lookup returns CDR1 SGHAT and CDR2 FQNNGV. CDR3 region: CASSSNRGGTEAFF. CDR3 DNA sequence: TGTGCCAGCAGCTCCAATAGGGGGGGCACTGAAGCTTTCTTT.

The rearrangement uses TRBV5-6 and TRBJ2-1; D unclear. Germline V lookup: CDR1 SGHDT, CDR2 YYEEEE. The CDR3 runs 15 residues. The ends were cut back, 0 bases at V and 0 bases at J, with 7 bases in the middle. The chain's CDR3 is CASSLVFSSYNEQFF. CDR3 nucleotides: TGTGCCAGCAGCTTGGTCTTTAGCTCCTACAATGAGCAGTTCTTC.

This clone was seen at least ten times. The chain links TRBV27 to TRBJ2-7; 9 bases match TRBD1. Germline loops: CDR1 MNHEY, CDR2 SMNVEV (reference sequence). The trim removed 6 bases at V and 3 bases at J, leaving 6 bases unmatched. This CDR3 is built from 14 residues. The CDR3 spells CASRITGGGYEQYF. The CDR3 nucleotides read TGTGCCAGCAGGATAACAGGGGGCGGCTACGAGCAGTACTTC.

V gene TRBV6-5 combines with J gene TRBJ1-3; TRBD1 might be the D (5 bases). This CDR3 is built from 13 residues. The ends were cut back, 5 bases at V and 2 bases at J, with 7 bases in the middle. The germline CDR1 and CDR2 sequences are MNHEY and SVGAGI. CDR3 amino acids: CASSRGTGNTIYF. The CDR3 DNA follows: TGTGCCAGCAGTAGGGGAACTGGAAACACCATATATTTT.

The V call is TRBV19, the J call TRBJ2-7, with 7 bases matching TRBD1. The germline V gene encodes CDR1 LNHDA and CDR2 SQIVND (reference sequence). J lost 0 bases, V lost 6 bases, and 5 bases had no gene match. The CDR3 contains 14 residues. CDR3 nucleotides: TGTGCCAGTAGGGGGACAGTCAGCTCCTACGAGCAGTACTTC. This encodes CASRGTVSSYEQYF.

The V call is TRBV10-2, the J call TRBJ1-2; D remains ambiguous. There are 13 residues in the CDR3. V shed 9 bases and J shed 6 bases, with 17 bases lying between them. Germline V lookup: CDR1 WSHSY, CDR2 SAAADI. CDR3: CASRAGSGNGYTF. The CDR3 DNA follows: TGCGCCAGTCGGGCAGGATCCGGGAATGGCTACACCTTC.

The count of this clone is one. The chain links TRBV12-5 to TRBJ2-1; 12 nucleotides line up with TRBD2. In germline, CDR1 is LGHNT, CDR2 FRNRAP. The CDR3 contains 15 residues. V gave up 6 bases and J gave up 2 bases; unmatched junction bases: 2. CDR3 sequence (DNA): TGTGCTAGTGGCCGGACTAGCGGGGCCTACAATGAGCAGTTCTTC. It translates to CASGRTSGAYNEQFF. The variable domain in full, with the rest retrieved from reference TRBV12-5 and TRBJ2-1, is DARVTQTPRHKVTEMGQEVTMRCQPILGHNTVFWYRQTMMQGLELLAYFRNRAPLDDSGMPKDRFSAEMPDATLATLKIQPSEPRDSAVYFCASGRTSGAYNEQFFGPGTRLTVL.

The V gene is TRBV9, the J gene TRBJ2-5; D is possibly TRBD2 (6 bases). This CDR3 region has 16 residues. With 0 bases removed from V and 4 bases from J, the gap between germline ends came to 16 bases. CDR1 is SGDLS, CDR2 YYNGEE, per germline. CDR3 loop: CASSVGSSGASETQYF. As DNA, the CDR3 is TGTGCCAGCAGCGTAGGCAGTAGCGGAGCATCAGAGACCCAGTACTTC. The full variable domain, completed using reference TRBV9 and TRBJ2-5, is DSGVTQTPKHLITATGQRVTLRCSPRSGDLSVYWYQQSLDQGLQFLIQYYNGEERAKGNILERFSAQQFPDLHSELNLSSLELGDSALYFCASSVGSSGASETQYFGPGTRLLVL.

This chain connects TRBV13 to TRBJ1-3, with D possibly TRBD1 on 5 matching bases. This CDR3 is 17 amino acids long. The ends were cut back, 5 bases at V and 4 bases at J, with 21 bases in the middle. Germline-derived CDR1 and CDR2 are PRHDT and FYEKMQ (reference sequence). The CDR3 nucleotides read TGTGCCAGCAGCGCCCAGCAGAGCAGGGTGTGGGGAAACACCATATATTTT. Amino acids: CASSAQQSRVWGNTIYF.

In DNA form, the CDR3 reads TGTGCCAGCAGCGGACAGGGGGAGACTGAAGCTTTCTTT. It yields the protein CASSGQGETEAFF. This rearrangement joins TRBV7-2 to TRBJ1-1; 10 bases agree with TRBD1. V lost 5 bases to trimming and J lost 5 bases; unmatched junction nucleotides: 2. CDR1 is SGHTA and CDR2 is FQGNSA in the germline V gene. The CDR3 consists of 13 residues. Full variable domain (rest looked up from reference TRBV7-2 and TRBJ1-1): GAGVSQSPSNKVTEKGKDVELRCDPISGHTALYWYRQSLGQGLEFLIYFQGNSAPDKSGLPSDRFSAERTGGSVSTLTIQRTQQEDSAVYLCASSGQGETEAFFGQGTRLTVV.

This clone was picked up one time. The V call is TRBV6-5, the J call TRBJ2-2, with 12 bases matching TRBD2. CDR1 MNHEY and CDR2 SVGAGI come from the germline V gene. The CDR3 has 15 residues. The V segment lost 6 bases and the J segment 5 bases; nucleotides outside the gene matches: 4. The CDR3, as DNA: TGTGCCAGCAGCTTGACTAGCGGGAGAACCGGGGAGCTGTTTTTT. Residues: CASSLTSGRTGELFF.

This clone was detected a few times. Other DNA sequences in this sample translate to the same CDR3. The gene calls are TRBV18 and TRBJ1-3; 9 bases map to TRBD1. Germline-derived CDR1 and CDR2 are KGHSH and LQKENI. V shed 3 bases, J shed 5 bases, and the junction held 2 bases outside the gene matches. The CDR3 runs 14 residues. CDR3 residues: CASSPGQGRNTIYF. CDR3 nucleotides: TGTGCCAGCTCACCGGGACAGGGCCGAAACACCATATATTTT.

This clone turned up a few times. The sample contains more than one DNA sequence encoding this CDR3. J is TRBJ1-1 and V is TRBV7-9; D is unresolved. There are 11 residues in the CDR3. V shed 2 bases and J shed 8 bases, with 6 bases lying between them. Germline V gives CDR1 SEHNR, CDR2 FQNEAQ (reference sequence). This CDR3 is CASSLRQEAFF. The CDR3 DNA reads TGTGCCAGCAGCTTAAGACAAGAAGCTTTCTTT. Full variable domain (remainder filled in from reference TRBV7-9 and TRBJ1-1): DTGVSQNPRHKITKRGQNVTFRCDPISEHNRLYWYRQTLGQGPEFLTYFQNEAQLEKSRLLSDRFSAERPKGSFSTLEIQRTEQGDSAMYLCASSLRQEAFFGQGTRLTVV.

The V gene is TRBV25-1, the J gene TRBJ2-5, with no clear D. The CDR3 consists of 13 residues. The ends were cut back, 5 bases at V and 4 bases at J, with 11 bases in the middle. Per the germline V gene, CDR1 is MGHDK and CDR2 is SYGVNS. The CDR3 sequence is CASSLHDGETQYF. CDR3 nucleotide sequence: TGTGCCAGCAGTTTACACGATGGAGAGACCCAGTACTTC.

The gene calls are TRBV6-1 and TRBJ1-5; possibly TRBD1 for D (5 bases). CDR1 is MNHNS, CDR2 SASEGT, per germline. V shed 2 bases and J shed 5 bases, with 10 bases lying between them. The CDR3 is 14 amino acids. The CDR3 DNA reads TGTGCCAGCAGTGAACAAATCAGGGATCAGCCCCAGCATTTT. Translated, it gives CASSEQIRDQPQHF.

This rearrangement joins TRBV18 to TRBJ2-2; the match to TRBD1 covers 7 bases. CDR1 and CDR2 from the germline V gene are KGHSH and LQKENI. The CDR3 covers 16 residues. The ends lost 4 bases at V and 0 bases at J; junction bases unmatched: 5. The CDR3 is CASSRPTGPNTGELFF. DNA of the CDR3: TGTGCCAGCTCACGACCGACAGGGCCGAACACCGGGGAGCTGTTTTTT.

This chain links TRBV7-3 with TRBJ2-2, with TRBD1 identical over 10 bases. The V and J ends lost 3 bases and 5 bases, in that order; junction bases with no gene match: 3. This CDR3 is 15 amino acids long. Germline assignment: CDR1 SGHTA and CDR2 FQGTGA. CDR3 DNA: TGTGCCAGCAGCTTCACGGGACAGGGGACCGGGGAGCTGTTTTTT. Translated, it gives CASSFTGQGTGELFF.

This chain joins TRBV11-2 and TRBJ2-7; tentatively, D is TRBD1 (6 bases). V was pared by 5 bases and J by 2 bases, with 19 bases between. There are 16 residues in the CDR3. Germline V CDR1 and CDR2: SGHAT, FQNNGV. In DNA form, the CDR3 reads TGTGCCAGCAGCGGACAATACGGGACAATAACCTACGAGCAGTACTTC. Encoded protein: CASSGQYGTITYEQYF.

The genes are TRBV2 and TRBJ2-2, with a weak D call TRBD1 (5 bases). The CDR3 consists of 18 residues. V was cut by 3 bases and J by 1 base, with 18 bases left in between. Germline assignment: CDR1 SNHLY and CDR2 FYNNEI. CDR3 bases: TGTGCCAGCAGTGATTTAGGACAATTTAAAGTGAACACCGGGGAGCTGTTTTTT. Its protein product is CASSDLGQFKVNTGELFF.